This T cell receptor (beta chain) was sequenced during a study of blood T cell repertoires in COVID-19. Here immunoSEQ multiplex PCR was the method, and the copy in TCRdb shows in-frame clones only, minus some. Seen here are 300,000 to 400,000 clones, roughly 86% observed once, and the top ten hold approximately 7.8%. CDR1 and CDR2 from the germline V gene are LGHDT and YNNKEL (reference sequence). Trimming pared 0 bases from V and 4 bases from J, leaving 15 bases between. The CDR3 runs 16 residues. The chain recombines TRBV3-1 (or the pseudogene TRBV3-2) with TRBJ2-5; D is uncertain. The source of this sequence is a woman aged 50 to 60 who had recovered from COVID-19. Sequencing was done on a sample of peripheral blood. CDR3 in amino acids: CASSQDLASSRETQYF. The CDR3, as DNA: TGTGCCAGCAGCCAAGATCTTGCGAGTAGTAGAGAGACCCAGTACTTC.